These 32 T cell receptor beta chains were all obtained from the same sample, sequenced in a study of cytotoxic CD8 clonotypes in ibrutinib-treated CLL. Produced via immunoSEQ multiplex PCR; TCRdb's table is partial and in-frame only. The data contain about 330,000 clones, around 66% of them singletons. The source material was PBMCs, sampled after 36 months of ibrutinib treatment. The source of these receptors is a human donor with chronic lymphocytic leukemia.

This clone was found a few times. The chain recombines TRBV6-5 with TRBJ1-2; 9 bases fit TRBD1. Germline V gene sequence: CDR1 MNHEY, CDR2 SVGAGI. This CDR3 region has 13 residues. J gave up 6 bases and V 5 bases, and 4 bases lay outside the gene matches. CDR3 DNA sequence: TGTGCCAGCAGTCAACAGGGGGCCGATGGCTACACCTTC. Amino acid sequence: CASSQQGADGYTF.

The gene calls are TRBV18 and TRBJ2-7; the D gene is possibly TRBD1 (6 bases). V was trimmed by 6 bases and J by 3 bases, leaving 12 bases between them. The CDR3 extends over 13 amino acids. Looked up from germline, CDR1 is KGHSH and CDR2 is LQKENI. The CDR3 spells CASSATGNYEQYF. For the CDR3, the DNA is TGTGCCAGCTCCGCGACAGGAAACTACGAGCAGTACTTC.

This clone was observed once. The chain combines TRBV18 with TRBJ2-1; D may be TRBD2 (6 bases). The CDR3 is made up of 14 amino acids. The ends were cut back, 5 bases at V and 7 bases at J, with 15 bases in the middle. Germline lookup yields CDR1 KGHSH and CDR2 LQKENI. As DNA, the CDR3 is TGTGCCAGCTCATCGGGACCGGGGGTAAATGAGCAGTTCTTC. This codes for CASSSGPGVNEQFF.

The chain combines TRBV28 with TRBJ1-1; 7 bases align to TRBD1. The V gene's germline CDR1 is MDHEN and CDR2 SYDVKM. The CDR3 is made up of 12 amino acids. V lost 5 bases and J lost 10; bases outside the gene matches: 7. Here the CDR3 DNA reads TGTGCCAGCAGTACCAGACAGGGTAGAGCTTTCTTT. It translates to CASSTRQGRAFF.

V and J are TRBV29-1 and TRBJ1-1; D uncertain. This CDR3 has 11 amino acids. Looked up from germline, CDR1 is SQVTM and CDR2 is ANQGSEA. V lost 4 bases and J lost 4, with 7 bases in between. The CDR3 here is CSVVPTTEAFF. CDR3 in DNA: TGCAGCGTTGTTCCGACCACTGAAGCTTTCTTT.

The chain joins TRBV10-3 to TRBJ1-5; tentatively, D is TRBD1 (5 bases). This CDR3 has 15 residues. The V gene lost 0 bases and the J gene lost 6 bases, with 12 bases spanning the gap. Germline V lookup: CDR1 ENHRY, CDR2 SYGVKD. The CDR3 protein is CAISESRSDSQPQHF. DNA for the CDR3: TGTGCCATCAGTGAGTCCAGGTCAGACAGTCAGCCCCAGCATTTT.

The chain combines TRBV6-5 with TRBJ1-1; 8 bases agree with TRBD1. CDR1 is MNHEY and CDR2 is SVGAGI in the germline V gene. The CDR3 loop spans 13 amino acids. J was trimmed by 5 bases and V by 5 bases; bases with no gene match: 4. The CDR3 here is CASSRYRGTEAFF. CDR3 DNA: TGTGCCAGCAGTCGGTACAGGGGGACTGAAGCTTTCTTT.

The genes are TRBV27 and TRBJ1-4; D call uncertain. Germline CDR1 and CDR2: MNHEY and SMNVEV (reference sequence). Trimming stripped 4 bases from V and 2 bases from J, with 20 bases between. CDR3 size: 18 residues. CDR3 protein: CASSWSGTRVSTNEKLFF. As DNA, the CDR3 is TGTGCCAGCAGTTGGTCAGGCACCCGGGTTTCGACTAATGAAAAACTGTTTTTT.

This clone was picked up a small number of times. This chain connects TRBV10-1 to TRBJ2-1; 13 bases fit TRBD2. The V gene's germline CDR1 is WNHNN and CDR2 SYGVQD (reference sequence). The CDR3 runs 15 residues. Trimming removed 4 bases from V and 9 bases from J; junction bases left unmatched: 6. The CDR3 region has the DNA TGCGCCAGCAGTGCGCGGACTAGCGGGAGAGGTGAGCAGTTCTTC. It yields the protein CASSARTSGRGEQFF.

V and J are TRBV7-2 and TRBJ1-2, with 8 bases aligning to TRBD1. V shed 1 base, J shed 2 bases, and the junction held 6 bases outside the gene matches. Germline assignment: CDR1 SGHTA and CDR2 FQGNSA. CDR3 size: 16 residues. CDR3: CASSLEYGDRNYGYTF. The CDR3 nucleotides read TGTGCCAGCAGCTTAGAATATGGGGACAGGAACTATGGCTACACCTTC.

V gene TRBV5-4 combines with J gene TRBJ2-2; D call uncertain. The germline CDR1 and CDR2 sequences are SGHNT and YYREEE (reference sequence). Trimming stripped 2 bases from V and 6 bases from J, with 14 bases between. This CDR3 is built from 15 residues. The CDR3 sequence is CASSFQPIRAGELFF. For the CDR3, the DNA is TGTGCCAGCAGCTTTCAACCAATCCGCGCCGGGGAGCTGTTTTTT.

V gene TRBV28 combines with J gene TRBJ2-3; 7 positions match TRBD2. After removal of 6 bases from V and 6 bases from J, the junction contained 18 bases not matched to a gene. This CDR3 has 17 amino acids. From germline, CDR1 is MDHEN and CDR2 SYDVKM. CDR3 nucleotide sequence: TGTGCCAGCAGCTCGGGGAGGGCCACAAAGGATGGGGATACGCAGTATTTT. It translates to CASSSGRATKDGDTQYF.

The rearrangement uses TRBV5-1 and TRBJ2-3; the D gene is possibly TRBD2 (6 bases). V was clipped by 0 bases and J by 2 bases, with 10 bases between them. This CDR3 comprises 15 residues. CDR1 is SGHRS and CDR2 is YFSETQ in the germline V gene. CDR3 nucleotides: TGCGCCAGCAGCTTGGTTAGCGGATACACAGATACGCAGTATTTT. Encoded protein: CASSLVSGYTDTQYF. Complete variable domain (other parts from reference TRBV5-1 and TRBJ2-3): KAGVTQTPRYLIKTRGQQVTLSCSPISGHRSVSWYQQTPGQGLQFLFEYFSETQRNKGNFPGRFSGRQFSNSRSEMNVSTLELGDSALYLCASSLVSGYTDTQYFGPGTRLTVL.

V and J are TRBV12-5 and TRBJ2-7; D gene unclear. CDR1 LGHNT and CDR2 FRNRAP come from the germline V gene. This CDR3 contains 12 residues. The V gene lost 4 bases and the J gene lost 2 bases, with 6 bases spanning the gap. CDR3 nucleotide sequence: TGTGCTAGTGGTTCCCCACCCTACGAGCAGTACTTC. Translating gives CASGSPPYEQYF.

The V gene is TRBV13, the J gene TRBJ1-2; D possibly corresponds to TRBD1 (6 bases). From germline, CDR1 is PRHDT and CDR2 FYEKMQ (reference sequence). The CDR3 loop spans 15 amino acids. With 5 bases removed from V and 1 base from J, the gap between germline ends came to 14 bases. DNA of the CDR3: TGTGCCAGCAGCAGTACGGGACAAATTAACTATGGCTACACCTTC. Translated, it gives CASSSTGQINYGYTF.

CDR3 sequence reads: CASSFDAAHEQYF. In DNA form, the CDR3 reads TGTGCCAGCAGCTTTGATGCTGCTCACGAGCAGTACTTC. The V call is TRBV5-4, the J call TRBJ2-7, with unresolved D. The germline gives CDR1 SGHNT, CDR2 YYREEE (reference sequence). The CDR3 spans 13 residues. Trimming removed 2 bases at V and 5 bases at J, with 11 bases between.

CDR3 sequence: CASSYSLVETQYF. The CDR3 DNA sequence: TGTGCCAGCAGTTACTCGTTGGTCGAGACCCAGTACTTC. The rearrangement joins TRBV6-6 to TRBJ2-5; unclear D gene. The CDR3 sequence is 13 residues long. V was clipped by 0 bases and J by 5 bases, with 7 bases between them. The germline CDR1 and CDR2 sequences are MNHNY and SVGAGI (reference sequence).

This clone was counted once. The chain couples TRBV9 to TRBJ2-3, with TRBD2 matching over 7 bases. Losses at the gene ends were 3 bases for V and 4 bases for J; bases not matched to a gene: 5. The germline CDR1 and CDR2 sequences are SGDLS and YYNGEE. The CDR3 covers 14 residues. The CDR3 nucleotides are TGTGCCAGCAGCGGCGGGCGGGAGTCAGATACGCAGTATTTT. Translating gives CASSGGRESDTQYF.

This clone came up a few times. The chain couples TRBV4-1 to TRBJ1-2; 8 nucleotides agree with TRBD1. The CDR3 consists of 16 residues. V lost 3 bases, J lost 6 bases, and 12 bases stayed unmatched. Germline V lookup: CDR1 MGHRA, CDR2 YSYEKL. This CDR3 is CASSHRPGQVANGYTF. Here the CDR3 DNA reads TGCGCCAGCAGCCACCGTCCGGGACAGGTGGCCAATGGCTACACCTTC.

The V call is TRBV25-1, the J call TRBJ1-4; 7 bases line up with TRBD1. This CDR3 contains 13 residues. V lost 9 bases, J lost 4 bases, and 5 bases stayed unmatched. Germline V gives CDR1 MGHDK, CDR2 SYGVNS. CDR3 region: CASLDRFNEKLFF. The CDR3 DNA sequence: TGTGCCAGTTTGGACAGGTTTAATGAAAAACTGTTTTTT.

The V call is TRBV29-1, the J call TRBJ2-5; a weak D match, TRBD2 (6 bases). V lost 7 bases to trimming and J lost 5 bases, with 17 bases between them. The CDR3 covers 13 residues. Germline V gene lookup returns CDR1 SQVTM and CDR2 ANQGSEA. CDR3 DNA sequence: TGCAGCGCCGCCGGGGGATCACGGGAGACCCAGTACTTC. It is translated as CSAAGGSRETQYF.

The chain joins TRBV2 to TRBJ2-7; D call uncertain. The ends were cut back, 1 base at V and 6 bases at J, with 16 bases in the middle. This CDR3 is 15 amino acids long. Germline CDR1 is SNHLY and CDR2 is FYNNEI. CDR3 coding DNA: TGTGCCAGCAGTGAAGGTGGAGTGAGCCCTTTCGAGCAGTACTTC. Encoded protein: CASSEGGVSPFEQYF.

The CDR3 coding sequence is TGTGCCAGCTCACGTATGGCGGGGGGGCCGAACACCGGGGAGCTGTTTTTT. Protein sequence: CASSRMAGGPNTGELFF. The chain links TRBV18 to TRBJ2-2, with 9 bases aligning to TRBD2. The V gene's germline CDR1 is KGHSH and CDR2 LQKENI. V lost 4 bases to trimming and J lost 0 bases; unmatched junction nucleotides: 6. This CDR3 region has 17 residues.

This clone was counted once. The chain has TRBV7-3 and TRBJ2-5; 10 bases are shared with TRBD1. In germline, CDR1 is SGHTA, CDR2 FQGTGA. The V segment lost 6 bases and the J segment 1 base; nucleotides outside the gene matches: 5. The CDR3 totals 15 residues. The CDR3 coding sequence is TGTGCCAGCAGGGAGACAGGGGGCATCCAAGAGACCCAGTACTTC. Translated, it gives CASRETGGIQETQYF.

The genes are TRBV6-1 and TRBJ2-2, with D tentatively TRBD2 (6 bases). This CDR3 is built from 14 residues. V dropped 6 bases and J dropped 7 bases, with 15 bases sitting between them. The germline gives CDR1 MNHNS, CDR2 SASEGT. The CDR3 DNA sequence: TGTGCCAGCAGCGGGACTCTCCGGAACGGGGAGCTGTTTTTT. Translation gives CASSGTLRNGELFF.

The J gene is TRBJ2-1, the V gene TRBV7-2; TRBD2 matches 7 bases. Germline-derived CDR1 and CDR2 are SGHTA and FQGNSA. J gave up 7 bases and V 0 bases, and 3 bases lay outside the gene matches. The CDR3 contains 14 residues. CDR3 DNA sequence: TGTGCCAGCAGCTTAGCGCCGCGGGGGAATGAGCAGTTCTTC. Translating gives CASSLAPRGNEQFF.

This clone came up a few times. The genes are TRBV6-1 and TRBJ1-3; 9 bases are a match to TRBD1. V shed 3 bases and J 3 bases; nucleotides not matched to a gene: 6. The germline V gene has CDR1 MNHNS and CDR2 SASEGT. This CDR3 has 16 amino acids. The CDR3 bases are TGTGCCAGCAGTGACCATACAGGGGGCGGTGGAAACACCATATATTTT. It yields the protein CASSDHTGGGGNTIYF.

The chain links TRBV5-1 to TRBJ2-1; 9 bases are shared with TRBD1. The trim removed 4 bases at V and 4 bases at J, leaving 3 bases unmatched. Germline V lookup: CDR1 SGHRS, CDR2 YFSETQ. The CDR3 loop spans 14 amino acids. CDR3 bases: TGCGCCAGCAGCCTCGGACAGGGGTACAATGAGCAGTTCTTC. It codes for CASSLGQGYNEQFF.

This chain uses TRBV5-6 with TRBJ2-3, with D perhaps TRBD2 (7 bases). The CDR3 length is 15 residues. V shed 4 bases and J shed 2 bases, with 14 bases lying between them. The V gene's germline CDR1 is SGHDT and CDR2 YYEEEE. Written as DNA, the CDR3 is TGTGCCAGCAGCGGTGTGCGGGGGCTCACAGATACGCAGTATTTT. It codes for CASSGVRGLTDTQYF.

The chain has TRBV28 and TRBJ1-5; D call uncertain. Between the trimmed V and J ends, which lost 5 bases and 5 bases, there was a span of 16 bases. This CDR3 is 15 amino acids long. Germline lookup yields CDR1 MDHEN and CDR2 SYDVKM. As DNA, the CDR3 is TGTGCCAGCAGTCCCTCTAAGCGGCGCGATCAGCCCCAGCATTTT. Translation gives CASSPSKRRDQPQHF.

This clone was found a few times. The J gene is TRBJ2-5, the V gene TRBV6-6; D is possibly TRBD1 (5 bases). Trimming shortened V by 5 bases and J by 4 bases, and 17 bases separated the two germline ends. The CDR3 loop spans 15 amino acids. Germline V CDR1 and CDR2: MNHNY, SVGAGI (reference sequence). In DNA, the CDR3 is TGTGCCAGCAGTGCTCAGGGTTTAGGCAGAGAGACCCAGTACTTC. It codes for CASSAQGLGRETQYF.

This rearrangement joins TRBV27 to TRBJ2-7; 8 positions match TRBD1. The J segment lost 2 bases and the V segment lost 7 bases, leaving 4 bases of the junction unmatched. Germline assignment: CDR1 MNHEY and CDR2 SMNVEV (reference sequence). The CDR3 runs to 13 residues. CDR3 residues: CASTGTGTYEQYF. The CDR3 bases are TGTGCCAGCACCGGGACAGGAACCTACGAGCAGTACTTC.